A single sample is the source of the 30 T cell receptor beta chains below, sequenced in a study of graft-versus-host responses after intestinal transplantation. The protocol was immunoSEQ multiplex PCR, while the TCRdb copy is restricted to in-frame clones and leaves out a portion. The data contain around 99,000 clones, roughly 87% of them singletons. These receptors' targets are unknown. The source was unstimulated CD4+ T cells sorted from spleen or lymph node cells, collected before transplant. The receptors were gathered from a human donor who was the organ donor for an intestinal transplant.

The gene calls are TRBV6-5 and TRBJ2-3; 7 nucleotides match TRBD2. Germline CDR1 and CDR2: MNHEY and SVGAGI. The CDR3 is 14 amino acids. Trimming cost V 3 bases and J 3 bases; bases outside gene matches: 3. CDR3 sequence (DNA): TGTGCCAGCAGTTATGCGGGAGTGACAGATACGCAGTATTTT. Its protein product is CASSYAGVTDTQYF.

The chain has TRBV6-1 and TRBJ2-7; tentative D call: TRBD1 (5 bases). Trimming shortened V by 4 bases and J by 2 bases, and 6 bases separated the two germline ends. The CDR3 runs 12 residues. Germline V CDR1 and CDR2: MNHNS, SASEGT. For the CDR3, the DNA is TGTGCCAGCAGTGTGACAGCCTACGAGCAGTACTTC. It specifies CASSVTAYEQYF.

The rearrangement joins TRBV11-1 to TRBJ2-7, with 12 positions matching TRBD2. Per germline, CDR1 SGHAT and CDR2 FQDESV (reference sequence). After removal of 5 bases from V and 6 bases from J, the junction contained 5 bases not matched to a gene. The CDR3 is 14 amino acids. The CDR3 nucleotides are TGTGCCAGCAGCCAAGGACTAGCGGGACGCGAGCAGTACTTC. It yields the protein CASSQGLAGREQYF.

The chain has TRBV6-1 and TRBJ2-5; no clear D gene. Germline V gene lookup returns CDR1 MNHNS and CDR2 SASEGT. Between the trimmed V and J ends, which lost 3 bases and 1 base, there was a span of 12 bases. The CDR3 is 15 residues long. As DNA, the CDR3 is TGTGCCAGCAGTGAGACCCCAGGAACCCAAGAGACCCAGTACTTC. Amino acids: CASSETPGTQETQYF.

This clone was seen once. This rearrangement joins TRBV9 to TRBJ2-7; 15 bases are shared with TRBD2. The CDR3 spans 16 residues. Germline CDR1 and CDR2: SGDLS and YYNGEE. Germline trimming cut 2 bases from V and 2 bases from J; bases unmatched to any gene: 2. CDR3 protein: CASSVGLAGGPYEQYF. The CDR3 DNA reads TGTGCCAGCAGCGTCGGACTAGCGGGGGGGCCCTACGAGCAGTACTTC. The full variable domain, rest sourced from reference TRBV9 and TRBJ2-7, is DSGVTQTPKHLITATGQRVTLRCSPRSGDLSVYWYQQSLDQGLQFLIQYYNGEERAKGNILERFSAQQFPDLHSELNLSSLELGDSALYFCASSVGLAGGPYEQYFGPGTRLTVT.

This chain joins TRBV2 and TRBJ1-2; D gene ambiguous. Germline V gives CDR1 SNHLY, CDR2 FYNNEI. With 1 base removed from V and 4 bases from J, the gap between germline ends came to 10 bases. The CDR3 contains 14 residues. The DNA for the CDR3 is TGTGCCAGCAGTGAAGAGAACAGAGGCTATGGCTACACCTTC. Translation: CASSEENRGYGYTF.

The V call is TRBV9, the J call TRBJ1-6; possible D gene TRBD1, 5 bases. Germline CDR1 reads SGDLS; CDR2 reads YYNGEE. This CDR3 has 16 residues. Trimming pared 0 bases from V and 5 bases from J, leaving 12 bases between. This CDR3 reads CASSVASGTNNSPLHF. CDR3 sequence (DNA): TGTGCCAGCAGCGTAGCGTCAGGGACGAATAATTCACCCCTCCACTTT.

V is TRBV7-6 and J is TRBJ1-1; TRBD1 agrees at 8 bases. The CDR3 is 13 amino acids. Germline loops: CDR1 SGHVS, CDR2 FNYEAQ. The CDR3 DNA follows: TGTGACTCAAGGGCAGGGGGCGTTACTGAAGCTTTCTTT. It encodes CDSRAGGVTEAFF.

CDR3 protein: CASSLASNTGELFF. In nucleotides, the CDR3 is TGTGCCAGCAGCCTAGCGTCAAACACCGGGGAGCTGTTTTTT. This chain uses TRBV11-2 with TRBJ2-2; a possible D gene is TRBD2 (6 bases). CDR3 length equals 14 residues. V was trimmed by 5 bases and J by 2 bases, leaving 9 bases between them. The germline CDR1 and CDR2 sequences are SGHAT and FQNNGV.

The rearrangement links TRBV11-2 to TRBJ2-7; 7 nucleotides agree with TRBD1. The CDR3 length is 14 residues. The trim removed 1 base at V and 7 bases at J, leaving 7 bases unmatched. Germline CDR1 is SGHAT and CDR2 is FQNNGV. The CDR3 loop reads CASSLAPTQGEQYF. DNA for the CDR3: TGTGCCAGCAGCTTAGCACCTACACAGGGGGAGCAGTACTTC. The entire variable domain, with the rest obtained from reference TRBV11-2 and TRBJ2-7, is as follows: EAGVAQSPRYKIIEKRQSVAFWCNPISGHATLYWYQQILGQGPKLLIQFQNNGVVDDSQLPKDRFSAERLKGVDSTLKIQPAKLEDSAVYLCASSLAPTQGEQYFGPGTRLTVT.

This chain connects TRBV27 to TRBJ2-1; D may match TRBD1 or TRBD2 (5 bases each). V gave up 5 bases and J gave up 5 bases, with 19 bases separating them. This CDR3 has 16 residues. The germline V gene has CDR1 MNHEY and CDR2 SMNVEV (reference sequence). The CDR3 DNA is TGTGCCAGCAGTCGACCCGGGGCCGGAAAAAACAATGAGCAGTTCTTC. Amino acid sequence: CASSRPGAGKNNEQFF.

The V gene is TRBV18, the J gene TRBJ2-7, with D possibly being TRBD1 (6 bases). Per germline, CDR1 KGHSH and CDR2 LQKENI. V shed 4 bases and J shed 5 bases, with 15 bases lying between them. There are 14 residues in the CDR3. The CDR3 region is CASSRDIELHEQYF. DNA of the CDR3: TGTGCCAGCTCACGGGACATTGAACTACACGAGCAGTACTTC.

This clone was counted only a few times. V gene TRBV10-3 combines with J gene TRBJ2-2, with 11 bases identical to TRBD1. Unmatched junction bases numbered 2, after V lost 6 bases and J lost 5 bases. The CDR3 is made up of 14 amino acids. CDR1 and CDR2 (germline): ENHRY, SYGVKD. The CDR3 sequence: CAISGQGATGELFF. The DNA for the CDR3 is TGTGCCATCAGCGGACAGGGGGCGACCGGGGAGCTGTTTTTT.

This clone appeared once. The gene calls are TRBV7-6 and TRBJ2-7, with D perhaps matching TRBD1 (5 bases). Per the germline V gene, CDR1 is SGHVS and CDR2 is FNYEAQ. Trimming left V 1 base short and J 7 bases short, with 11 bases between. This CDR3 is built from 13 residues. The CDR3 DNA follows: TGTGCCAGCAGCTTAGGTCAGGGAAGGGAGCAGTACTTC. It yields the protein CASSLGQGREQYF. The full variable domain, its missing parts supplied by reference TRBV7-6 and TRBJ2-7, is GAGVSQSPRYKVTKRGQDVALRCDPISGHVSLYWYRQALGQGPEFLTYFNYEAQQDKSGLPNDRFSAERPEGSISTLTIQRTEQRDSAMYRCASSLGQGREQYFGPGTRLTVT.

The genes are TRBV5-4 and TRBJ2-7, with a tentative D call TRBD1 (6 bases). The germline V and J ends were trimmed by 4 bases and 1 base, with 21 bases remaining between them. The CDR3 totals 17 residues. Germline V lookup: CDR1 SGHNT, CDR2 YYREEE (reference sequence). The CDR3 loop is CASSQDLRGQQSYEQYF. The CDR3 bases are TGTGCCAGCAGCCAAGATCTGAGAGGACAGCAATCCTACGAGCAGTACTTC. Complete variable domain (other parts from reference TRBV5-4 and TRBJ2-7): ETGVTQSPTHLIKTRGQQVTLRCSSQSGHNTVSWYQQALGQGPQFIFQYYREEENGRGNFPPRFSGLQFPNYSSELNVNALELDDSALYLCASSQDLRGQQSYEQYFGPGTRLTVT.

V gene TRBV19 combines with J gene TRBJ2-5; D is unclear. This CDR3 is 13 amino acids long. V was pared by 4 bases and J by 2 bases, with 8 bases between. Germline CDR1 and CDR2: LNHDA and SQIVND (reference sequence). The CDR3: CASSKGLQETQYF. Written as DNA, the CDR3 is TGTGCCAGTAGTAAGGGATTACAAGAGACCCAGTACTTC.

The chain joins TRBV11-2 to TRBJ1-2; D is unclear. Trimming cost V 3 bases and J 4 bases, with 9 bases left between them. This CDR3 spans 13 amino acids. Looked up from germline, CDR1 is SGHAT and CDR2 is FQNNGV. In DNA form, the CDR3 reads TGTGCCAGCAGCTTGGGAAGGATCTATGGCTACACCTTC. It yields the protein CASSLGRIYGYTF. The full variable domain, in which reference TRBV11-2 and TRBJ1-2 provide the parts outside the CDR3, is EAGVAQSPRYKIIEKRQSVAFWCNPISGHATLYWYQQILGQGPKLLIQFQNNGVVDDSQLPKDRFSAERLKGVDSTLKIQPAKLEDSAVYLCASSLGRIYGYTFGSGTRLTVV.

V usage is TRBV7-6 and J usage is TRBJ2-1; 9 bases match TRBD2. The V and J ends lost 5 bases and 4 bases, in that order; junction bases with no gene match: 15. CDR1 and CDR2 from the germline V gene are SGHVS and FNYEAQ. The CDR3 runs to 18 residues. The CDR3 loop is CASSPASGAGGRYNEQFF. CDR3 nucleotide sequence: TGTGCCAGCAGCCCGGCGAGCGGAGCGGGGGGCAGATACAATGAGCAGTTCTTC.

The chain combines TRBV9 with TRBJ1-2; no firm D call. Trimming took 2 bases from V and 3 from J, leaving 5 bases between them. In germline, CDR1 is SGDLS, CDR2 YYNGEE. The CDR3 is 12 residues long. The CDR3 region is CASSVWDYGYTF. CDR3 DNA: TGTGCCAGCAGCGTCTGGGACTATGGCTACACCTTC. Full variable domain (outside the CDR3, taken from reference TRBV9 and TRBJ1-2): DSGVTQTPKHLITATGQRVTLRCSPRSGDLSVYWYQQSLDQGLQFLIQYYNGEERAKGNILERFSAQQFPDLHSELNLSSLELGDSALYFCASSVWDYGYTFGSGTRLTVV.

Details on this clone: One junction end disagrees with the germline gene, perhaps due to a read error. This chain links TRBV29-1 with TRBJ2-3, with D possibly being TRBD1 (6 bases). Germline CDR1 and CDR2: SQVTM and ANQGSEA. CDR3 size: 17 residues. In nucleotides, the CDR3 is TGCAGCGCTGAATCGGGGAGAACAGGGCCGGTTCCGGATACGCAGTATTTT. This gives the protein CSAESGRTGPVPDTQYF.

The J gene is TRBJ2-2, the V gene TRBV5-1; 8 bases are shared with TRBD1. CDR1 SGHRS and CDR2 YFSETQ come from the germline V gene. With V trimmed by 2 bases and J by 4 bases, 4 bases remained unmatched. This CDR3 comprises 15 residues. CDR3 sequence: CASSFRTGTTGELFF. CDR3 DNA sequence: TGCGCCAGCAGCTTCAGGACAGGGACCACCGGGGAGCTGTTTTTT.

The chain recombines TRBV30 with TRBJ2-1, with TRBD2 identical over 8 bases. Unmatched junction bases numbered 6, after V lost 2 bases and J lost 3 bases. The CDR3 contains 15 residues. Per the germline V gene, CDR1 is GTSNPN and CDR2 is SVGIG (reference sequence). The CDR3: CAWSNSGSFYNEQFF. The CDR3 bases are TGTGCCTGGAGTAACAGCGGGAGTTTCTACAATGAGCAGTTCTTC.

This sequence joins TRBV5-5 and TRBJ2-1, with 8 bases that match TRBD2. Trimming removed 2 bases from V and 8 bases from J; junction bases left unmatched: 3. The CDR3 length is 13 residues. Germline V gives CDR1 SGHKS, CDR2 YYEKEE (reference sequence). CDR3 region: CASSFSGTDEQFF. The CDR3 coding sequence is TGTGCCAGCAGCTTTAGCGGGACCGATGAGCAGTTCTTC.

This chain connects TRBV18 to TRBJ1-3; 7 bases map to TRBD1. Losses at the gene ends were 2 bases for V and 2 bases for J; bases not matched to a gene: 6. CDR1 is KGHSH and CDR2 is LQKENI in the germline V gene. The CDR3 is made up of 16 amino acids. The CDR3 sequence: CASSPNDRAAGNTIYF. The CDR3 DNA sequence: TGTGCCAGCTCACCAAACGACAGGGCCGCTGGAAACACCATATATTTT.

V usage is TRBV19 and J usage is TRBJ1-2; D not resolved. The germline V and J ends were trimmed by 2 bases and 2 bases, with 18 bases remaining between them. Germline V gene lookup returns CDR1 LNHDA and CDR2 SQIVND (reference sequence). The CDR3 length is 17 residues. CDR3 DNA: TGTGCCAGTAGTATAATGGCAGCCCGAGTAGGCAACTATGGCTACACCTTC. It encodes CASSIMAARVGNYGYTF.

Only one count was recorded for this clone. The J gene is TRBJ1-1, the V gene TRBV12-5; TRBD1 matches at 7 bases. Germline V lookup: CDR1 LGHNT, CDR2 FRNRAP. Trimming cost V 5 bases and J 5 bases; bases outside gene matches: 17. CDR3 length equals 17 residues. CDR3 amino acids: CASGDTGAFYPPTEAFF. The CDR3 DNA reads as TGTGCTAGTGGTGACACAGGGGCCTTCTACCCTCCGACTGAAGCTTTCTTT. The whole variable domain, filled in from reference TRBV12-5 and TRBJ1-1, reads DARVTQTPRHKVTEMGQEVTMRCQPILGHNTVFWYRQTMMQGLELLAYFRNRAPLDDSGMPKDRFSAEMPDATLATLKIQPSEPRDSAVYFCASGDTGAFYPPTEAFFGQGTRLTVV.

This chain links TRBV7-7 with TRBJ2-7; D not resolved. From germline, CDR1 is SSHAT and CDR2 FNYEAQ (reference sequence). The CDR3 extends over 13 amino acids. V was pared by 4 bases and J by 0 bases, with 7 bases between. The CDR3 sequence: CASSSSHSYEQYF. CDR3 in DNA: TGTGCCAGCAGCTCTTCTCACTCCTACGAGCAGTACTTC.

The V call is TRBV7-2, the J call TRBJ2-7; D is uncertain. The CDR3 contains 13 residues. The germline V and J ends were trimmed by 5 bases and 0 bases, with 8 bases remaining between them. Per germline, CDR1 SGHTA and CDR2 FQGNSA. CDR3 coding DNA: TGTGCCAGCAGCATAAACCTCTCCTACGAGCAGTACTTC. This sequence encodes CASSINLSYEQYF. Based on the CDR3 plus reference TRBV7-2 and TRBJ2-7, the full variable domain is GAGVSQSPSNKVTEKGKDVELRCDPISGHTALYWYRQSLGQGLEFLIYFQGNSAPDKSGLPSDRFSAERTGGSVSTLTIQRTQQEDSAVYLCASSINLSYEQYFGPGTRLTVT.

The CDR3 loop reads CASRDTGTGGTEAFF. CDR3 in DNA: TGTGCCAGCAGAGACACCGGGACGGGAGGAACTGAAGCTTTCTTT. The chain links TRBV6-1 to TRBJ1-1; possibly TRBD1 for D (5 bases). The germline CDR1 and CDR2 sequences are MNHNS and SASEGT. This CDR3 is 15 amino acids long. V dropped 6 bases and J dropped 5 bases, with 19 bases sitting between them.

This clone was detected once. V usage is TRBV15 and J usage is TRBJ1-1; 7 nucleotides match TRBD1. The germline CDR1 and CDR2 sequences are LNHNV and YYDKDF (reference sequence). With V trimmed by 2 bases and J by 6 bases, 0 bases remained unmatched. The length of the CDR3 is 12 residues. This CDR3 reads CATSRQGAEAFF. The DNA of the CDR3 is TGTGCCACCAGCAGACAGGGGGCTGAAGCTTTCTTT.